This entry lists 17 T cell receptor beta chains sequenced from one sample in a study of T-cell reconstitution after alpha-beta-depleted transplantation in children (dated by TCRdb to the mid-2010s). The sample's treatment or condition label, in plain terms: allogeneic hematopoietic cell transplantation with graft depleted of TCRalphabeta T cells and CD19 B cells. Libraries were constructed by PCR. Sequencing instrument: Illumina HiSeq 2500. Molecular barcoding was employed in the preparation of TCR libraries, with unique molecular identifiers being used to normalize TCRbeta repertoire quantification. TCRdb reprocessing: public reads trimmed at Q25 with fastp, clones called with MiXCR, in-frame beta chains kept. When rows share a CDR3 protein, they turn into one entry using the most common DNA and genes. The sample table holds some 550,000 distinct CDR3 sequences, of which roughly 24% were seen once. Together, the top ten hold 13% to 15% of the sample.

This sample comprised PBMCs, mostly from graft donor cells, obtained 360 days after TCRalphabeta/CD19-depleted stem cell transplant. The receptors shown here come from a boy in the first two years of life who had a stem cell transplant for acute myeloid leukemia, so the T cells may come from the graft donor.

The gene calls are TRBV20-1 and TRBJ2-1; either TRBD1 or TRBD2 may supply D (6 bases each). V lost 6 bases and J lost 4, with 16 bases in between. From germline, CDR1 is DFQATT and CDR2 SNEGSKA (reference sequence). This CDR3 comprises 14 residues. The CDR3 region is CSASFRGTYNEQFF. The CDR3 coding sequence is TGCAGTGCATCCTTCCGGGGGACATACAATGAGCAGTTCTTC.

J is TRBJ2-7 and V is TRBV6-2 or TRBV6-3; no reliable D call. Germline CDR1 and CDR2: MNHEY and SVGEGT. V lost 0 bases, J lost 0 bases, and 0 bases lay in between. The CDR3 length is 12 residues. CDR3 nucleotide sequence: TGTGCCAGCAGTTACTCCTCCTACGAGCAGTACGTC. Translating it yields CASSYSSYEQYV.

This clonotype came up many times. This chain uses TRBV20-1 with TRBJ2-5; a possible D gene is TRBD2 (5 bases). From germline, CDR1 is DFQATT and CDR2 SNEGSKA (reference sequence). This CDR3 region has 13 residues. The V end was cut by 5 bases, the J end by 2 bases, with 12 bases between. Here the CDR3 DNA reads TGCAGTGCTCCCTCCGGGGTTCAAGAGACCCAGTACTTC. Its translation is CSAPSGVQETQYF.

This clonotype came up many times. This chain joins TRBV20-1 and TRBJ2-7, with 7 bases lining up with TRBD2. V was pared by 3 bases and J by 3 bases, with 11 bases of the junction left unmatched. This CDR3 is built from 15 residues. Germline CDR1 DFQATT, CDR2 SNEGSKA (reference sequence). CDR3 DNA sequence: TGCAGTGCTAGCTACCTCCCCAGGGAGGGCTACGAGCAGTACTTC. It yields the protein CSASYLPREGYEQYF.

The chain couples TRBV4-1 to TRBJ2-1; TRBD2 might be the D (7 bases). The V and J ends lost 2 bases and 8 bases respectively, with 13 bases between them. The CDR3 has 14 amino acids. Germline assignment: CDR1 MGHRA and CDR2 YSYEKL. This CDR3 reads CASSQFTGRDEQFF. The DNA of the CDR3 is TGCGCCAGCAGCCAATTCACAGGGAGGGATGAGCAGTTCTTC.

This clonotype was counted at least ten times. CDR3: CSVEPAGGLEQYF. CDR3 nucleotide sequence: TGCAGCGTTGAACCAGCGGGGGGGCTCGAGCAGTACTTC. V gene TRBV29-1 combines with J gene TRBJ2-7; 10 nucleotides agree with TRBD2. The CDR3 contains 13 residues. V lost 2 bases and J lost 6; bases outside the gene matches: 4. Germline V gives CDR1 SQVTM, CDR2 ANQGSEA.

This clonotype was seen once. The chain combines TRBV7-2 with TRBJ2-2; D might be TRBD1 (5 bases). The CDR3 totals 15 residues. Per germline, CDR1 SGHTA and CDR2 FQGNSA. The germline V and J ends were trimmed by 5 bases and 1 base, with 11 bases remaining between them. Written as DNA, the CDR3 is TGTGCCAGCAGCCCGGTCGACAGGAACACCGGGGAGCTGTTTTTT. Encoded protein: CASSPVDRNTGELFF.

This clonotype was detected a few times. The V call is TRBV7-2, the J call TRBJ2-5, with a tentative D call TRBD1 (6 bases). The V end lost 4 bases, the J end lost 4 bases, and 16 bases lay between the germline ends. CDR3 length: 15 residues. The germline gives CDR1 SGHTA, CDR2 FQGNSA. CDR3 protein: CASSSRPGVSETQYF. Here the CDR3 DNA reads TGTGCCAGCAGCTCCCGTCCAGGGGTGTCAGAGACCCAGTACTTC.

The chain joins TRBV20-1 to TRBJ1-5; 8 bases align to TRBD1. CDR1 DFQATT and CDR2 SNEGSKA come from the germline V gene (reference sequence). CDR3 length: 15 amino acids. V shed 3 bases, J shed 3 bases, and the junction held 7 bases outside the gene matches. The CDR3 loop reads CSASPRTGINQPQHF. Here the CDR3 DNA reads TGCAGTGCTAGCCCTAGGACAGGGATCAATCAGCCCCAGCATTTT.

This clonotype was seen more than once but under ten times. The chain employs TRBV10-3 and TRBJ2-3; D unclear. V lost 0 bases and J 4 bases, leaving 8 bases between the germline ends. The CDR3 sequence is 14 residues long. CDR1 is ENHRY, CDR2 SYGVKD, per germline. CDR3 in DNA: TGTGCCATCAGTGAGTCGGGGTACCCAGATACGCAGTATTTT. Residues: CAISESGYPDTQYF.

In its sample, this clonotype was seen a few times. The gene calls are TRBV20-1 and TRBJ1-1; 10 bases map to TRBD1. V lost 6 bases to trimming and J lost 2 bases; unmatched junction nucleotides: 3. The length of the CDR3 is 13 residues. Germline assignment: CDR1 DFQATT and CDR2 SNEGSKA (reference sequence). CDR3 region: CSADRGRNTEAFF. As DNA, the CDR3 is TGCAGTGCCGACAGGGGGCGAAACACTGAAGCTTTCTTT.

The genes are TRBV25-1 and TRBJ2-3; 8 bases line up with TRBD1. The junction had 8 bases not matched to a gene; V was cut back by 8 bases and J by 4 bases. This CDR3 is 14 amino acids long. CDR1 is MGHDK, CDR2 SYGVNS, per germline. In DNA, the CDR3 is TGTGCCAGCGGACAGGGTGGATCCGCAGATACGCAGTATTTT. It translates to CASGQGGSADTQYF.

The chain couples TRBV4-3 to TRBJ2-5; perhaps TRBD1 as D (5 bases). V was clipped by 1 base and J by 3 bases, with 9 bases between them. Germline loops: CDR1 LGHNA, CDR2 YSLEER. The CDR3 has 14 residues. The CDR3 region has the DNA TGCGCCAGCAGCCAAGTCCCAGGGAAAGAGACCCAGTACTTC. Amino acids: CASSQVPGKETQYF.

The rearrangement uses TRBV15 and TRBJ2-1; 8 positions match TRBD2. The length of the CDR3 is 16 residues. CDR1 and CDR2 (germline): LNHNV, YYDKDF (reference sequence). V was pared by 0 bases and J by 8 bases, with 9 bases of the junction left unmatched. The CDR3 sequence is CATSRDNVAGGHEQFF. In DNA, the CDR3 is TGTGCCACCAGCAGAGATAACGTTGCGGGGGGCCATGAGCAGTTCTTC.

This clonotype was counted only a few times. The chain links TRBV29-1 to TRBJ1-1; D is unresolved. Germline V gene sequence: CDR1 SQVTM, CDR2 ANQGSEA. The CDR3 totals 15 residues. The V and J ends lost 0 bases and 1 base respectively, with 12 bases between them. The chain's CDR3 is CSVEDRTRTNTEAFF. DNA of the CDR3: TGCAGCGTTGAAGATCGAACCAGGACGAACACTGAAGCTTTCTTT.

This clonotype was counted many times. The CDR3 sequence: CASSSGGTLSTDTQYF. CDR3 bases: TGTGCCAGCAGCTCGGGAGGGACACTAAGCACAGATACGCAGTATTTT. The genes are TRBV7-9 and TRBJ2-3, with TRBD2 matching 8 bases. This CDR3 has 16 residues. Germline values: CDR1 SEHNR, CDR2 FQNEAQ (reference sequence). J was trimmed by 0 bases and V by 4 bases; bases with no gene match: 6.

This clonotype showed up many times. V usage is TRBV20-1 and J usage is TRBJ2-7, with 10 bases lining up with TRBD2. Per the germline V gene, CDR1 is DFQATT and CDR2 is SNEGSKA (reference sequence). The CDR3 sequence is 17 residues long. The CDR3 DNA reads as TGCAGTGCGAGAGGTACTAGCGGGGACGCATGGCCTTACGAGCAGTACGTC. It specifies CSARGTSGDAWPYEQYV.